These T cell receptor beta chains were read from a single sample in a study of cytomegalovirus exposure and HLA in healthy donors. Sequenced by immunoSEQ multiplex PCR; TCRdb stores in-frame clones only, minus some. The data show 70,000 to 95,000 clones, 75% seen once. Sequencing input: PBMCs. The receptors originated from a man aged 40-55 years in good health and CMV-seronegative. The CDR3 runs from the conserved cysteine through the conserved F or W. D genes are given only for firm matches. Clone size appears in some rows only: once, few, many, or a class for an expanded clone.

size: NA
D: NA
V: TRBV7-3
J: TRBJ1-5
DNA: TGTGCCAGCAGCTTAGGGTATTTTGACAGTTATAGCAATCAGCCCCAGCATTTT
CDR3: CASSLGYFDSYSNQPQHF

size: NA
D: NA
V: TRBV28
J: TRBJ1-2
DNA: TGTGCCAGCAGTTTTCAGGGGCGGAATGGCTACACCTTC
CDR3: CASSFQGRNGYTF

size: NA
D: NA
V: TRBV27
J: TRBJ1-5
DNA: TGTGCCAGCAGTTTGGACAGCAGGGGCCGGAATCAGCCCCAGCATTTT
CDR3: CASSLDSRGRNQPQHF

size: few
D: NA
V: TRBV5-5
J: TRBJ2-7
DNA: TGTGCCAGCAGCTCCGATACAGGTCCACTCTACGAGCAGTACTTC
CDR3: CASSSDTGPLYEQYF

size: NA
D: NA
V: TRBV5-8
J: TRBJ1-5
DNA: TGTGCCAGCAGCTTTCGGGATTTCAATCAGCCCCAGCATTTT
CDR3: CASSFRDFNQPQHF

size: NA
D: NA
V: TRBV2
J: TRBJ2-3
DNA: TGTGCCAGCAGTGAGGGGAGTGGAGATACGCAGTATTTT
CDR3: CASSEGSGDTQYF

size: NA
D: TRBD1
V: TRBV5-1
J: TRBJ1-1
DNA: TGCGCCAGCAGTTGGACAGGGACTGAAGCTTTCTTT
CDR3: CASSWTGTEAFF

size: few
D: NA
V: TRBV4-2
J: TRBJ1-4
DNA: TGTGCCAGCAGCCAAGAAGGGACTGCGGGTAATGAAAAACTGTTTTTT
CDR3: CASSQEGTAGNEKLFF

size: NA
D: TRBD2
V: TRBV6-4
J: TRBJ2-3
DNA: TGTGCCAGCAAGCTAGCGGGGGAGAGCACAGATACGCAGTATTTT
CDR3: CASKLAGESTDTQYF

size: NA
D: TRBD2
V: TRBV29-1
J: TRBJ2-7
DNA: TGCAGCGTTGAACCTAGCGGGAGCTCCTACGAGCAGTACTTC
CDR3: CSVEPSGSSYEQYF

size: NA
D: NA
V: TRBV9
J: TRBJ2-1
DNA: TGTGCCAGCAGCGTAGGAGGGACCTACAATGAGCAGTTCTTC
CDR3: CASSVGGTYNEQFF

size: once
D: TRBD1
V: TRBV19
J: TRBJ2-7
DNA: TGTGCCAGTAGTCGGGACAGAGGCTCCTACGAGCAGTACTTC
CDR3: CASSRDRGSYEQYF

size: NA
D: TRBD1
V: TRBV10-3
J: TRBJ1-2
DNA: TGTGCCATCAGCGGACAGGGAGTGTCTGGCTACACCTTC
CDR3: CAISGQGVSGYTF

size: NA
D: NA
V: TRBV11-3
J: TRBJ2-7
DNA: TGTGCCAGCAGCTTCCCGTTGCCGCGAGCCTACGAGCAGTACTTC
CDR3: CASSFPLPRAYEQYF